The 28 T cell receptor beta chains presented below share a single source sample, sequenced in a study of cytomegalovirus exposure and HLA in healthy donors. PCR involved 60 Vbeta and 13 Jbeta primers. TCRdb's copy holds only in-frame clones and misses some; the assay was immunoSEQ multiplex PCR. The table includes around 130,000 clones, 82% detected once. The source material was PBMCs. The source of these receptors is a boy between 10 and 17 years old in good health and CMV-seronegative.

The chain couples TRBV6-4 to TRBJ2-1; D is unclear. Germline V gives CDR1 MRHNA, CDR2 SNTAGT. V dropped 6 bases and J dropped 0 bases, with 27 bases sitting between them. This CDR3 has 20 amino acids. The CDR3, as DNA: TGTGCCAGCAGGAGACCCGAAAGAGGAGAGTTGCGCTTCTCCTACAATGAGCAGTTCTTC. Its protein is CASRRPERGELRFSYNEQFF.

The J gene is TRBJ1-4, the V gene TRBV9; TRBD1 matches 7 bases. The germline gives CDR1 SGDLS, CDR2 YYNGEE. The trim removed 0 bases at V and 4 bases at J, leaving 3 bases unmatched. This CDR3 has 15 amino acids. CDR3 sequence reads: CASSVDGTVNEKLFF. In DNA, the CDR3 is TGTGCCAGCAGCGTAGATGGGACAGTTAATGAAAAACTGTTTTTT. Full variable domain (outside the CDR3, taken from reference TRBV9 and TRBJ1-4): DSGVTQTPKHLITATGQRVTLRCSPRSGDLSVYWYQQSLDQGLQFLIQYYNGEERAKGNILERFSAQQFPDLHSELNLSSLELGDSALYFCASSVDGTVNEKLFFGSGTQLSVL.

The gene calls are TRBV5-1 and TRBJ1-1; 12 nucleotides align to TRBD1. V lost 4 bases, J lost 3 bases, and 10 bases stayed unmatched. The CDR3 loop spans 17 amino acids. CDR1 and CDR2 from the germline V gene are SGHRS and YFSETQ. In DNA, the CDR3 is TGCGCCAGCAGCGATGGGACAGGGGGCGCAAGGGACACTGAAGCTTTCTTT. Residues: CASSDGTGGARDTEAFF.

This clone was observed a single time. The chain uses TRBV5-5 and TRBJ1-4, with TRBD1 identical over 7 bases. The CDR3 spans 16 residues. Trimming at V came to 5 bases and at J to 0 bases, leaving 7 bases not matched to a gene. Germline V CDR1 and CDR2: SGHKS, YYEKEE (reference sequence). Written as DNA, the CDR3 is TGTGCCAGCAGTCCACAGGGGTCGACAACTAATGAAAAACTGTTTTTT. As protein: CASSPQGSTTNEKLFF. The variable domain in full, completed from reference TRBV5-5 and TRBJ1-4, reads DAGVTQSPTHLIKTRGQQVTLRCSPISGHKSVSWYQQVLGQGPQFIFQYYEKEERGRGNFPDRFSARQFPNYSSELNVNALLLGDSALYLCASSPQGSTTNEKLFFGSGTQLSVL.

The chain couples TRBV25-1 to TRBJ1-1; D may be TRBD1 (5 bases). V lost 7 bases and J lost 3, with 12 bases in between. Germline V lookup: CDR1 MGHDK, CDR2 SYGVNS. This CDR3 is 13 amino acids long. CDR3 region: CASIPLGDTEAFF. CDR3 coding DNA: TGTGCCAGCATCCCCCTAGGGGACACTGAAGCTTTCTTT.

The chain joins TRBV2 to TRBJ2-7, with TRBD2 matching 15 bases. V shed 3 bases and J 6 bases; nucleotides not matched to a gene: 6. Germline V CDR1 and CDR2: SNHLY, FYNNEI. The CDR3 runs 16 residues. In DNA form, the CDR3 reads TGTGCCAGCAGTGATGGGACTAGCGGGAGGAGTCGCGAGCAGTACTTC. Its translation: CASSDGTSGRSREQYF.

This clone showed up just once. The chain employs TRBV27 and TRBJ1-1; 10 bases are a match to TRBD1. The CDR3 is 13 residues long. CDR1 MNHEY and CDR2 SMNVEV come from the germline V gene (reference sequence). The CDR3 bases are TGTGCATCTGGGACAGGGGAAGACACTGAAGCTTTCTTT. This encodes CASGTGEDTEAFF.

Here the CDR3 reads CASSLDQGRTDTQYF. DNA of the CDR3: TGTGCCAGCAGCTTAGATCAGGGGAGAACAGATACGCAGTATTTT. The J gene is TRBJ2-3, the V gene TRBV7-6, with a tentative D call TRBD1 (6 bases). Germline loops: CDR1 SGHVS, CDR2 FNYEAQ. The CDR3 loop spans 15 amino acids. V was pared by 1 base and J by 3 bases, with 11 bases between.

V is TRBV14 and J is TRBJ1-3, with D unresolved. Germline V lookup: CDR1 SGHDN, CDR2 FVKESK. V lost 8 bases and J lost 1, with 12 bases in between. The CDR3 contains 14 residues. The CDR3 spells CASSRYLSGNTIYF. The CDR3 bases are TGTGCCAGCTCACGGTACTTGTCTGGAAACACCATATATTTT.

The gene calls are TRBV7-9 and TRBJ2-7; 10 nucleotides agree with TRBD2. V was clipped by 2 bases and J by 5 bases; unmatched bases: 6. CDR3 length equals 15 residues. Germline V gene sequence: CDR1 SEHNR, CDR2 FQNEAQ (reference sequence). CDR3 nucleotides: TGTGCCAGCAGCTTAACAGCGGGAGGGGAGGACGAGCAGTACTTC. Its translation: CASSLTAGGEDEQYF.

CDR3 amino acids: CASSQEGEGGWQPQHF. The CDR3 coding sequence is TGTGCCAGCAGCCAAGAAGGGGAAGGGGGATGGCAGCCCCAGCATTTT. V is TRBV4-2 and J is TRBJ1-5, with D possibly TRBD1 on 6 matching bases. The CDR3 is 16 amino acids. With 0 bases removed from V and 7 bases from J, the gap between germline ends came to 16 bases. Germline V gene lookup returns CDR1 LGHNA and CDR2 YNFKEQ.

The gene calls are TRBV7-3 and TRBJ2-3, with a weak D call TRBD1 (6 bases). The CDR3 totals 15 residues. The germline CDR1 and CDR2 sequences are SGHTA and FQGTGA. V shed 5 bases and J shed 1 base, with 13 bases lying between them. This CDR3 reads CASSPGQPGTDTQYF. The CDR3 DNA follows: TGTGCCAGCAGCCCCGGACAGCCTGGCACAGATACGCAGTATTTT.

The V and J genes are TRBV7-8 and TRBJ1-2; the match to TRBD1 covers 7 bases. Germline CDR1 and CDR2: SGHVS and FQNEAQ. The CDR3 loop spans 14 amino acids. The V segment lost 5 bases and the J segment 3 bases; nucleotides outside the gene matches: 6. CDR3 in amino acids: CASSPAGTDYGYTF. CDR3 sequence (DNA): TGTGCCAGCAGCCCGGCGGGGACAGACTATGGCTACACCTTC.

This clone was detected a few times. The J gene is TRBJ2-5, the V gene TRBV6-5, with TRBD2 matching over 13 bases. Germline V gives CDR1 MNHEY, CDR2 SVGAGI. The V segment lost 8 bases and the J segment 5 bases; nucleotides outside the gene matches: 5. The CDR3 has 14 residues. The CDR3 reads CASEELAGGETQYF. In DNA, the CDR3 is TGTGCCAGCGAGGAACTAGCGGGAGGGGAGACCCAGTACTTC.

The chain uses TRBV27 and TRBJ2-1; TRBD2 aligns across 11 bases. CDR1 is MNHEY, CDR2 SMNVEV, per germline (reference sequence). The CDR3 is 15 amino acids. Losses at the gene ends were 4 bases for V and 7 bases for J; bases not matched to a gene: 6. The CDR3 nucleotides are TGTGCCAGCAGTTCCGGACTAGCGGGCACTAATGAGCAGTTCTTC. Translation: CASSSGLAGTNEQFF.

This rearrangement joins TRBV12-5 to TRBJ2-3; TRBD2 matches 7 bases. CDR3 length equals 14 residues. V dropped 7 bases and J dropped 2; count of bases not matched to a gene: 6. Germline V lookup: CDR1 LGHNT, CDR2 FRNRAP. The CDR3 loop is CASAPGGYTDTQYF. The CDR3 region has the DNA TGTGCTAGTGCCCCGGGAGGCTACACAGATACGCAGTATTTT. The entire variable domain, with the rest obtained from reference TRBV12-5 and TRBJ2-3, is as follows: DARVTQTPRHKVTEMGQEVTMRCQPILGHNTVFWYRQTMMQGLELLAYFRNRAPLDDSGMPKDRFSAEMPDATLATLKIQPSEPRDSAVYFCASAPGGYTDTQYFGPGTRLTVL.

The rearrangement links TRBV18 to TRBJ2-5; D might be TRBD1 (7 bases). The CDR3 has 15 residues. The V gene lost 0 bases and the J gene lost 2 bases, with 10 bases spanning the gap. CDR1 and CDR2 from the germline V gene are KGHSH and LQKENI. CDR3 in amino acids: CASSPPRDRQETQYF. In DNA form, the CDR3 reads TGTGCCAGCTCACCACCGCGGGACAGACAAGAGACCCAGTACTTC.

The V and J genes are TRBV6-5 and TRBJ2-1, with TRBD2 as a possible D gene (6 bases). The CDR3 runs to 15 residues. V lost 4 bases to trimming and J lost 2 bases, with 12 bases between them. The germline V gene encodes CDR1 MNHEY and CDR2 SVGAGI. The CDR3 protein is CASSSYRTTYNEQFF. The CDR3 DNA reads TGTGCCAGCAGTTCGTACAGGACTACCTACAATGAGCAGTTCTTC.

This chain links TRBV5-1 with TRBJ1-1; no clear D. The CDR3 has 14 amino acids. V was clipped by 2 bases and J by 0 bases, with 8 bases between them. CDR1 and CDR2 from the germline V gene are SGHRS and YFSETQ. The DNA of the CDR3 is TGCGCCAGCAGCTTAAGCTCCATGAACACTGAAGCTTTCTTT. It is translated as CASSLSSMNTEAFF.

The J gene is TRBJ1-4, the V gene TRBV5-1, with TRBD1 matching over 9 bases. CDR3 length: 15 amino acids. V lost 4 bases to trimming and J lost 3 bases; unmatched junction nucleotides: 4. Germline assignment: CDR1 SGHRS and CDR2 YFSETQ. The DNA for the CDR3 is TGCGCCAGCAGCCCACAGGGGGCGGCTAATGAAAAACTGTTTTTT. As protein: CASSPQGAANEKLFF.

This chain joins TRBV30 and TRBJ2-1, with 7 bases matching TRBD2. The CDR3 is 15 amino acids. V trimming: 2 bases; J trimming: 0 bases; junction bases outside the gene matches: 4. The germline gives CDR1 GTSNPN, CDR2 SVGIG (reference sequence). The CDR3 sequence: CAWSLGGSSYNEQFF. In DNA, the CDR3 is TGTGCCTGGAGTCTCGGGGGGAGCTCCTACAATGAGCAGTTCTTC.

The V gene is TRBV21-1, the J gene TRBJ2-7; the table calls TRBD2, which could not be checked here. TRBV21-1 is described as a pseudogene. The CDR3 has 15 amino acids. DNA of the CDR3: TGTGCCAGCAGCCTTACGAGGAGGCGGATCGTCGAGCAGTACTTC. It yields the protein CASSLTRRRIVEQYF.

About this clone itself: Germline is not matched at one junction end, which may reflect a read error. This sequence joins TRBV5-4 and TRBJ2-7; TRBD1 matches at 11 bases. The CDR3 length is 17 residues. Germline values: CDR1 SGHNT, CDR2 YYREEE (reference sequence). The chain's CDR3 is CASSLAEGQGVSSEQYF. The CDR3 nucleotides read TGTGCCAGCAGCTTGGCCGAGGGACAGGGGGTATCCTCCGAGCAGTACTTC.

This clone came up a few times. This chain connects TRBV13 to TRBJ1-2; D not resolved. The CDR3 is 11 amino acids. Germline loops: CDR1 PRHDT, CDR2 FYEKMQ (reference sequence). V gave up 3 bases and J gave up 6 bases, with 5 bases separating them. The DNA for the CDR3 is TGTGCCAGCAGCTTGGGCCATGGCTACACCTTC. Encoded protein: CASSLGHGYTF.

The chain has TRBV7-9 and TRBJ2-1, with D unclear. Trimming stripped 2 bases from V and 3 bases from J, with 11 bases between. Germline V CDR1 and CDR2: SEHNR, FQNEAQ (reference sequence). The length of the CDR3 is 15 residues. The CDR3 reads CASSLPSENYNEQFF. The CDR3 DNA follows: TGTGCCAGCAGCTTACCCTCCGAGAACTACAATGAGCAGTTCTTC.

This clone was recorded a few times. CDR3: CAWMGGKNLFTQYF. The CDR3 bases are TGTGCCTGGATGGGCGGGAAGAACCTATTTACGCAGTATTTT. The chain has TRBV30 and TRBJ2-3, with D possibly TRBD2 on 6 matching bases. V was pared by 4 bases and J by 8 bases, with 19 bases between. CDR3 length equals 14 residues. Germline CDR1 GTSNPN, CDR2 SVGIG (reference sequence). The entire variable domain, with the rest obtained from reference TRBV30 and TRBJ2-3, is as follows: SQTIHQWPATLVQPVGSPLSLECTVEGTSNPNLYWYRQAAGRGLQLLFYSVGIGQISSEVPQNLSASRPQDRQFILSSKKLLLSDSGFYLCAWMGGKNLFTQYFGPGTRLTVL.

The DNA for the CDR3 is TGTGCCAGCAGCTTCAAGACAGGTAACCACGAGCAGTACTTC. It specifies CASSFKTGNHEQYF. The chain uses TRBV5-6 and TRBJ2-7; D is perhaps TRBD1 (6 bases). V was trimmed by 2 bases and J by 5 bases, leaving 14 bases between them. Germline V gene sequence: CDR1 SGHDT, CDR2 YYEEEE. The CDR3 loop spans 14 amino acids.

The V call is TRBV27, the J call TRBJ2-1; 12 nucleotides align to TRBD2. CDR3 size: 14 residues. CDR1 MNHEY and CDR2 SMNVEV come from the germline V gene (reference sequence). V shed 5 bases and J 10 bases; nucleotides not matched to a gene: 6. The CDR3 here is CASSPLAGGEEQFF. The CDR3 DNA is TGTGCCAGCAGTCCCCTAGCGGGAGGGGAAGAGCAGTTCTTC.